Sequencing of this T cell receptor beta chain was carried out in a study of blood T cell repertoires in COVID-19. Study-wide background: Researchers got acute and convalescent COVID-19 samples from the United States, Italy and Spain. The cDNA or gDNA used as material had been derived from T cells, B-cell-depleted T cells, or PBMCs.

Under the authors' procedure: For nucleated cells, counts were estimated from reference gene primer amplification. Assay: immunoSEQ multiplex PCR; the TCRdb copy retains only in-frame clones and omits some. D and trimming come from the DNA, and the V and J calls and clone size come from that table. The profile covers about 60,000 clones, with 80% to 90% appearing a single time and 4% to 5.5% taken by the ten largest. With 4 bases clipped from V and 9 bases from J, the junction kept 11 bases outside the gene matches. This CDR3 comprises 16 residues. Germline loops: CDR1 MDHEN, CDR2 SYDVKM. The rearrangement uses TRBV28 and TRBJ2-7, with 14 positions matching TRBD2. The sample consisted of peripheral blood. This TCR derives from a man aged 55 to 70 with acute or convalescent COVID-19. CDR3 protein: CASSSLGLAGGRWQYF. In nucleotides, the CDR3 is TGTGCCAGCAGTTCTCTCGGACTAGCGGGAGGACGTTGGCAGTACTTC. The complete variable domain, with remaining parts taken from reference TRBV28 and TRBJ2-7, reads DVKVTQSSRYLVKRTGEKVFLECVQDMDHENMFWYRQDPGLGLRLIYFSYDVKMKEKGDIPEGYSVSREKKERFSLILESASTNQTSMYLCASSSLGLAGGRWQYFGPGTRLTVT.